The clone carrying this T cell receptor beta chain was counted ten times or more. Its antigen is currently unknown. This entry is derived from a study of response to subunit inactivated influenza vaccine. The length of the CDR3 is 16 residues. CDR1 and CDR2 (germline): SGHRS, YFSETQ. V shed 7 bases and J 4 bases; nucleotides not matched to a gene: 11. Whole-study results and caveats: Seasonal influenza vaccination, on each occasion, was suggested by the authors to recruit few new T cells.

TCRdb independently ran MiXCR on the RT-PCR reads; one entry per CDR3 protein. The sample carries more than 150,000 distinct CDR3 sequences, around 9.2% recorded once. The source is a man aged 45-65 years who received an inactivated influenza vaccine. The sample was non-naive T cells sorted from PBMCs, taken on the day of vaccination. The gene calls are TRBV5-1 and TRBJ2-3, with 11 bases identical to TRBD2. As DNA, the CDR3 is TGCGCCAGCTCCGGTCTAGCGGGAGGTGGTGCAGATACGCAGTATTTT. It is translated as CASSGLAGGGADTQYF.